Shown below are 30 T cell receptor beta chains from a single sample sequenced in a study of T cells in Graves' hyperthyroidism and ophthalmopathy. Authors of the study amplified TCR beta CDR3 regions from RNA transcripts. The HTBI primer set drove a first-round RT-PCR of the TCR CDR3. In TCRdb, the multiplex PCR reads were re-called with MiXCR into one record per CDR3 protein. This sample carries about 340,000 distinct CDR3 sequences, 15% to 20% of them seen once, and the ten largest clones take around 47%. What was sequenced was blood. The receptors originated from a woman aged 45 to 65 with Graves' hyperthyroidism.

The sample holds many counts of this clonotype. The rearrangement joins TRBV18 to TRBJ2-5; D unclear. The CDR3 is 11 residues long. Trimming removed 2 bases at V and 4 bases at J, with 2 bases between. Germline V CDR1 and CDR2: KGHSH, LQKENI. CDR3 bases: TGTGCCAGCTCACCAATAGAGACCCAGTACTTC. The encoded protein is CASSPIETQYF. Complete variable domain (other parts from reference TRBV18 and TRBJ2-5): NAGVMQNPRHLVRRRGQEARLRCSPMKGHSHVYWYRQLPEEGLKFMVYLQKENIIDESGMPKERFSAEFPKEGPSILRIQQVVRGDSAAYFCASSPIETQYFGPGTRLLVL.

J is TRBJ2-7 and V is TRBV5-6; D is possibly TRBD2 (6 bases). CDR3 length equals 14 residues. Trimming left V 2 bases short and J 1 base short, with 10 bases between. Germline V gene data show CDR1 as SGHDT and CDR2 as YYEEEE. CDR3 in amino acids: CASSFGAGSYEQYF. CDR3 in DNA: TGTGCCAGCAGCTTTGGTGCGGGGTCCTACGAGCAGTACTTC.

This clonotype was counted at least ten times. The chain links TRBV2 to TRBJ1-1; D is possibly TRBD1 (6 bases). CDR3 length equals 14 residues. The germline V gene encodes CDR1 SNHLY and CDR2 FYNNEI. V gave up 4 bases and J gave up 7 bases, with 16 bases separating them. The CDR3 here is CASSANRVSVEAFF. The CDR3 DNA reads as TGTGCCAGCAGTGCCAACAGGGTATCGGTTGAAGCTTTCTTT.

There are many counts of this clonotype. The gene calls are TRBV5-1 and TRBJ1-2; D is unresolved. The CDR3 covers 12 residues. The germline CDR1 and CDR2 sequences are SGHRS and YFSETQ. Trimming pared 4 bases from V and 7 bases from J, leaving 11 bases between. CDR3 region: CASSLNDLGYTF. The CDR3 DNA sequence: TGCGCCAGCAGCCTAAACGACCTTGGCTACACCTTC.

Worth noting for this clonotype: One end of the junction varies from germline; a read error may be responsible. This chain links TRBV6-1 with TRBJ1-6; D remains unclear. This CDR3 comprises 15 residues. Looked up from germline, CDR1 is MNHNS and CDR2 is SASEGT. CDR3 sequence: CASNEGPTDNSPLHF. The DNA for the CDR3 is TGTGCCAGCAATGAAGGGCCCACTGATAATTCACCCCTCCACTTT.

As for this clonotype: A much larger clone differs from this one at a single base, so this may be a read error. V and J are TRBV6-5 and TRBJ2-5, with no clear D. V was pared by 2 bases and J by 5 bases, with 9 bases between. The CDR3 runs to 13 residues. The germline CDR1 and CDR2 sequences are MNHEY and SVGAGI. The CDR3 region is CASSYERWETQYF. CDR3 coding DNA: TGTGCCAGCAGTTACGAGAGGTGGGAGACCCAGTACTTC.

This clonotype was detected ten times or more. This chain links TRBV6-1 with TRBJ1-4; a weak D match, TRBD1 (5 bases). This CDR3 is built from 16 residues. V lost 8 bases and J 0 bases, leaving 16 bases between the germline ends. CDR1 is MNHNS and CDR2 is SASEGT in the germline V gene. The CDR3 DNA sequence: TGTGCCAGCGGGGGTACGAGGGCTCCAACTAATGAAAAACTGTTTTTT. Translating gives CASGGTRAPTNEKLFF.

In this sample, this clonotype turned up many times. The V and J genes are TRBV12-3 or TRBV12-4 and TRBJ1-2; 8 nucleotides line up with TRBD1. J lost 5 bases, V lost 2 bases, and 7 bases had no gene match. CDR3 length: 15 residues. CDR3 nucleotide sequence: TGTGCCAGCAGTTTAAACTATGGGACAGGTTATGGCTACACCTTC. Translation gives CASSLNYGTGYGYTF.

There are a few counts of this clonotype. The rearrangement joins TRBV12-5 to TRBJ2-1, with TRBD2 matching 8 bases. CDR3 length: 14 residues. Germline V lookup: CDR1 LGHNT, CDR2 FRNRAP. V lost 3 bases, J lost 6 bases, and 4 bases stayed unmatched. CDR3: CASGFGLAGNEQFF. CDR3 DNA: TGTGCTAGTGGTTTCGGGCTAGCGGGCAATGAGCAGTTCTTC. Drawing the rest from reference TRBV12-5 and TRBJ2-1, the complete variable domain is DARVTQTPRHKVTEMGQEVTMRCQPILGHNTVFWYRQTMMQGLELLAYFRNRAPLDDSGMPKDRFSAEMPDATLATLKIQPSEPRDSAVYFCASGFGLAGNEQFFGPGTRLTVL.

The chain links TRBV7-9 to TRBJ1-2; D remains unclear. The CDR3 totals 15 residues. Germline V lookup: CDR1 SEHNR, CDR2 FQNEAQ (reference sequence). The V gene lost 1 base and the J gene lost 4 bases, with 13 bases spanning the gap. In DNA, the CDR3 is TGTGCCAGCAGCTTAGTTCTAGGGAAAAGCTATGGCTACACCTTC. Translating it yields CASSLVLGKSYGYTF.

The CDR3 bases are TGTGCCAGCAGTCGAGACTCCTCCGCCAACAATCAGCCCCAGCATTTT. Translating gives CASSRDSSANNQPQHF. This chain joins TRBV2 and TRBJ1-5, with D uncertain. Between the trimmed V and J ends, which lost 5 bases and 3 bases, there was a span of 17 bases. CDR1 is SNHLY and CDR2 is FYNNEI in the germline V gene. The CDR3 is made up of 16 amino acids.

This clonotype was found many times. The V gene is TRBV11-2, the J gene TRBJ1-1, with D perhaps matching TRBD1 (5 bases). This CDR3 spans 13 amino acids. Per the germline V gene, CDR1 is SGHAT and CDR2 is FQNNGV. Trimming left V 6 bases short and J 4 bases short, with 12 bases between. CDR3 bases: TGTGCCAGCAGATCTCAAGGGGCCACTGAAGCTTTCTTT. Protein: CASRSQGATEAFF.

In this sample, this clonotype turned up many times. The chain is built from TRBV6-1 and TRBJ2-5; TRBD1 matches 9 bases. The length of the CDR3 is 16 residues. The germline V gene has CDR1 MNHNS and CDR2 SASEGT. V shed 3 bases and J 4 bases; nucleotides not matched to a gene: 9. Here the CDR3 reads CASSDFPGQGRETQYF. The CDR3 nucleotides are TGTGCCAGCAGTGATTTCCCGGGACAGGGACGAGAGACCCAGTACTTC.

The CDR3 is CASSPRTGTSTDTQYF. CDR3 bases: TGTGCCAGCAGTCCTCGGACAGGGACTAGCACAGATACGCAGTATTTT. V is TRBV6-1 and J is TRBJ2-3, with 8 bases fitting TRBD1. Germline V gene sequence: CDR1 MNHNS, CDR2 SASEGT. CDR3 size: 16 residues. V lost 5 bases, J lost 0 bases, and 7 bases stayed unmatched.

The V gene is TRBV19, the J gene TRBJ2-7; no firm D call. Germline CDR1 reads LNHDA; CDR2 reads SQIVND (reference sequence). V was pared by 3 bases and J by 0 bases, with 12 bases between. The CDR3 length is 15 residues. DNA for the CDR3: TGTGCCAGTAGTATTCAGGCGCTCGGCTCCTACGAGCAGTACTTC. Translated: CASSIQALGSYEQYF. Full variable domain (outside the CDR3, taken from reference TRBV19 and TRBJ2-7): DGGITQSPKYLFRKEGQNVTLSCEQNLNHDAMYWYRQDPGQGLRLIYYSQIVNDFQKGDIAEGYSVSREKKESFPLTVTSAQKNPTAFYLCASSIQALGSYEQYFGPGTRLTVT.

The chain employs TRBV7-8 and TRBJ2-1, with 12 nucleotides matching TRBD2. The CDR3 runs 17 residues. Trimming at V came to 5 bases and at J to 8 bases, leaving 13 bases not matched to a gene. Germline V CDR1 and CDR2: SGHVS, FQNEAQ. The CDR3 loop is CASSRTPLAGGSDEQFF. DNA for the CDR3: TGTGCCAGCAGCCGCACCCCCCTAGCGGGAGGGAGCGATGAGCAGTTCTTC.

The J gene is TRBJ1-4, the V gene TRBV5-5; the match to TRBD1 covers 8 bases. Germline CDR1 SGHKS, CDR2 YYEKEE (reference sequence). The CDR3 has 15 amino acids. The J segment lost 5 bases and the V segment lost 1 base, leaving 4 bases of the junction unmatched. The CDR3 loop reads CASSLRTGGNEKLFF. Here the CDR3 DNA reads TGTGCCAGCAGCTTGCGTACAGGGGGGAATGAAAAACTGTTTTTT. The full variable domain, completed using reference TRBV5-5 and TRBJ1-4, is DAGVTQSPTHLIKTRGQQVTLRCSPISGHKSVSWYQQVLGQGPQFIFQYYEKEERGRGNFPDRFSARQFPNYSSELNVNALLLGDSALYLCASSLRTGGNEKLFFGSGTQLSVL.

The chain combines TRBV29-1 with TRBJ2-1; 7 nucleotides match TRBD1. This CDR3 is 16 amino acids long. V dropped 0 bases and J dropped 4; count of bases not matched to a gene: 9. Looked up from germline, CDR1 is SQVTM and CDR2 is ANQGSEA. The CDR3 reads CSVEEQSGQVYNEQFF. CDR3 coding DNA: TGCAGCGTTGAAGAGCAGAGTGGACAGGTATACAATGAGCAGTTCTTC.

This clonotype was seen many times. V is TRBV18 and J is TRBJ1-1; D remains unclear. CDR3 length: 13 residues. The V end was cut by 3 bases, the J end by 1 base, with 6 bases between. Germline V lookup: CDR1 KGHSH, CDR2 LQKENI. DNA of the CDR3: TGTGCCAGCTCACCGAACTCGAACACTGAAGCTTTCTTT. Translating gives CASSPNSNTEAFF.

This clonotype appeared a few times. The chain recombines TRBV12-3 or TRBV12-4 with TRBJ2-5; no definite D call. V lost 6 bases, J lost 5 bases, and 7 bases lay in between. The CDR3 length is 11 residues. This chain's CDR3 is CASSYDETQYF. The CDR3 region has the DNA TGTGCCAGCAGCTACGATGAGACCCAGTACTTC.

This clonotype was observed a few times. This chain's CDR3 is CSARVGGAADTQYF. The CDR3 nucleotides are TGCAGTGCTAGAGTCGGGGGGGCCGCGGATACGCAGTATTTT. The chain recombines TRBV20-1 with TRBJ2-3, with TRBD2 identical over 8 bases. The CDR3 loop spans 14 amino acids. Unmatched junction bases numbered 6, after V lost 1 base and J lost 6 bases. Germline lookup yields CDR1 DFQATT and CDR2 SNEGSKA (reference sequence).

This clonotype was counted ten times or more. The chain recombines TRBV12-3 or TRBV12-4 with TRBJ1-2, with 7 bases lining up with TRBD1. V was clipped by 1 base and J by 4 bases; unmatched bases: 6. The CDR3 loop spans 15 amino acids. As DNA, the CDR3 is TGTGCCAGCAGTTTAGGGAGGACAGGAGTCTATGGCTACACCTTC. Translated, it gives CASSLGRTGVYGYTF.

This rearrangement joins TRBV3-1 to TRBJ2-1; D may be TRBD1 (5 bases). V was pared by 0 bases and J by 4 bases, with 7 bases between. CDR3 size: 14 residues. The germline V gene encodes CDR1 LGHDT and CDR2 YNNKEL (reference sequence). CDR3 DNA: TGTGCCAGCAGCCAAGAGGCAGGGTACAATGAGCAGTTCTTC. Its translation: CASSQEAGYNEQFF.

There are a few counts of this clonotype. This chain connects TRBV9 to TRBJ2-5; D gene unclear. Germline V gene sequence: CDR1 SGDLS, CDR2 YYNGEE. The CDR3 sequence is 13 residues long. Trimming removed 0 bases at V and 1 base at J, with 4 bases between. The CDR3 loop reads CASSVDSQETQYF. CDR3 DNA: TGTGCCAGCAGCGTAGATAGCCAAGAGACCCAGTACTTC.

This chain links TRBV7-9 with TRBJ2-1; 13 bases are shared with TRBD2. CDR3 length: 16 residues. Trimming took 6 bases from V and 9 from J; bases not matched to a gene: 11. Germline V gene lookup returns CDR1 SEHNR and CDR2 FQNEAQ (reference sequence). The CDR3 here is CASRPLAGGQGSEQFF. In DNA, the CDR3 is TGTGCCAGCAGACCACTAGCGGGGGGGCAGGGGAGTGAGCAGTTCTTC.

This clonotype was seen a handful of times. CDR3 loop: CASSIDRGRNTEAFF. DNA of the CDR3: TGTGCCAGCAGCATCGACAGGGGGAGGAACACTGAAGCTTTCTTT. This chain joins TRBV11-3 and TRBJ1-1; 9 bases line up with TRBD1. V was clipped by 5 bases and J by 1 base; unmatched bases: 5. Germline V lookup: CDR1 SGHNT, CDR2 YENEEA. The length of the CDR3 is 15 residues.

This clonotype was counted a few times. The rearrangement links TRBV18 to TRBJ2-3; 7 bases map to TRBD1. The length of the CDR3 is 14 residues. V lost 5 bases and J lost 4; bases outside the gene matches: 6. From germline, CDR1 is KGHSH and CDR2 LQKENI. The CDR3 reads CASSENRGPDTQYF. In nucleotides, the CDR3 is TGTGCCAGCTCAGAAAACAGGGGCCCAGATACGCAGTATTTT.

This clonotype came up many times. The chain uses TRBV12-3 or TRBV12-4 and TRBJ1-1; D remains ambiguous. The CDR3 is 15 residues long. V gave up 2 bases and J gave up 4 bases, with 14 bases separating them. CDR3 coding DNA: TGTGCCAGCAGTTTAAGACCCCCTCGGGGCACTGAAGCTTTCTTT. Its protein is CASSLRPPRGTEAFF.

This clonotype was picked up a small number of times. The chain carries TRBV5-1 and TRBJ1-2; unclear D gene. CDR1 is SGHRS and CDR2 is YFSETQ in the germline V gene. This CDR3 is built from 14 residues. Trimming took 4 bases from V and 4 from J, leaving 14 bases between them. The CDR3 loop is CASSRNGQPYGYTF. The CDR3 DNA reads TGCGCCAGCAGCCGGAACGGGCAGCCCTATGGCTACACCTTC.

This clonotype has only a few counts. The rearrangement joins TRBV5-1 to TRBJ2-1; 9 bases line up with TRBD2. There are 17 residues in the CDR3. V shed 0 bases and J 8 bases; nucleotides not matched to a gene: 12. Germline V lookup: CDR1 SGHRS, CDR2 YFSETQ. CDR3 sequence (DNA): TGCGCCAGCAGCTTGGGGAAAAGCGGGAGGACTATGGATGAGCAGTTCTTC. Amino acids: CASSLGKSGRTMDEQFF.